The rows below give T cell receptor beta chains drawn from one sample of a study of OX40 agonist ivuxolimab in advanced cancers. Assay used: immunoSEQ multiplex PCR; TCRdb lists only in-frame clones, some missing. The sample yields 90,000 to 150,000 clones, approximately 90% seen once. Sequenced here: CD4+ or CD8+ T cells sorted from blood, sampled in a trial of the OX40 agonist ivuxolimab. These TCRs come from an adult with an advanced solid tumor such as melanoma, head and neck, liver or kidney cancer. CDR3s include the opening cysteine and the closing phenylalanine or tryptophan. D genes are given only for firm matches. The listing skips clone size in some rows; elsewhere it reads once, few, many or a size class.

length | J | size | D | V | DNA | CDR3
15 | TRBJ1-4 | NA | NA | TRBV5-1 | TGCGCCAGCAGCTTGGGACCAACCCGAGATGAAAAACTGTTTTTT | CASSLGPTRDEKLFF
13 | TRBJ1-1 | few | TRBD1 | TRBV29-1 | TGCAGCGGAGGACAGGGCTCGAACACTGAAGCTTTCTTT | CSGGQGSNTEAFF
14 | TRBJ2-5 | once | TRBD2 | TRBV7-9 | TGTGCCAGCAGCAGGGGAGGGTTACAAGAGACCCAGTACTTC | CASSRGGLQETQYF
15 | TRBJ1-4 | NA | TRBD1 | TRBV7-2 | TGTGCCAGCAGCCTACGGACAGGTGACAATGAAAAACTGTTTTTT | CASSLRTGDNEKLFF
15 | TRBJ2-7 | NA | TRBD1 | TRBV6-6 | TGTGCCAGCAGTTACATTTGGACAGGGTCGAGTGAGCAGTACTTC | CASSYIWTGSSEQYF
14 | TRBJ2-7 | NA | TRBD2 | TRBV6-6 | TGTGCCAGCAGAGACACTAGCGGGGGGGCCGAGCAGTACTTC | CASRDTSGGAEQYF
13 | TRBJ1-2 | NA | NA | TRBV2 | TGTGCCAGCACCGGACAGTCGATTTTCGGCTACACCTTC | CASTGQSIFGYTF
18 | TRBJ2-5 | NA | TRBD2 | TRBV28 | TGTGCCAGCAGTTTACTAGCGGGGGGGGAGCACCTCGTCGGGGCCCAGTACTTC | CASSLLAGGEHLVGAQYF
15 | TRBJ1-2 | few | NA | TRBV15 | TGTGCCACCAGCAGAGGGCGCCCGGGGGGGATGGGCTACACCTTC | CATSRGRPGGMGYTF
14 | TRBJ1-2 | NA | NA | TRBV7-9 | TGTGCCAGCAGCTTAGCCCCGGATCCCTATGGCTACACCTTC | CASSLAPDPYGYTF
16 | TRBJ2-1 | NA | TRBD2 | TRBV30 | TGTGCCTGGAGTCCCCTAGCGGAGAGCTCCTACAATGAGCAGTTCTTC | CAWSPLAESSYNEQFF
17 | TRBJ1-3 | NA | NA | TRBV5-3 | TGTGCCAGAAGCGGCTCAACTCTACCCTTCTCTGGAAACACCATATATTTT | CARSGSTLPFSGNTIYF
14 | TRBJ2-5 | once | TRBD1 | TRBV19 | TGTGCCAGTAGTAAGGGACAGGGGGCAGAGACCCAGTACTTC | CASSKGQGAETQYF
16 | TRBJ2-2 | NA | NA | TRBV4-3 | TGCGCCAGCAGCCAAGATTGGGCCCAACGAGGCGGGGAGCTGTTTTTT | CASSQDWAQRGGELFF
17 | TRBJ2-5 | NA | NA | TRBV4-3 | TGCGCCAGCAGCCAAGGAGGGAATGGGGGGGGGCGAGAGACCCAGTACTTC | CASSQGGNGGGRETQYF
16 | TRBJ1-3 | once | NA | TRBV4-3 | TGCGCCAGCAGCCAAGAGGGGGGTTACTCTGGAAACACCATATATTTT | CASSQEGGYSGNTIYF
13 | TRBJ1-1 | NA | NA | TRBV7-2 | TGTGCCAGCAGCTACGATTTGAACACTGAAGCTTTCTTT | CASSYDLNTEAFF
14 | TRBJ2-1 | NA | TRBD2 | TRBV7-2 | TGTGCCAGCAGCGCCAACGGACTAGTTTATGAGCAGTTCTTC | CASSANGLVYEQFF
15 | TRBJ2-5 | NA | TRBD2 | TRBV6-1 | TGTGCCAGCAGGGTGGGAGGGCTAGCGCAAGAGACCCAGTACTTC | CASRVGGLAQETQYF
13 | TRBJ2-7 | NA | NA | TRBV6-6 | TGTGCCAGCAGTTACATACTATCCTACGAGCAGTACTTC | CASSYILSYEQYF